This TCR beta chain came from a study of blood T cells in healthy people across ages. CDR1 is SEHNR and CDR2 is FQNEAQ in the germline V gene (reference sequence). The CDR3 has 13 amino acids. Ten or more counts support this clonotype. At one end, the junction sequence differs from germline, possibly due to a read error. Each donor's blood draw was ten milliliters of peripheral blood. The second PCR ran about 6 to 12 cycles with a sample-barcoded 5' primer and J-beta primers. Each sample yielded at least 3 million CDR3-containing paired-end reads. TCRdb fed the 5' RACE reads into MiXCR, producing one record per CDR3 protein. The table records some 790,000 distinct CDR3 sequences, 25% to 35% of them present only once.

The J gene is TRBJ2-5, the V gene TRBV7-9; D gene uncertain. Sequencing was done on a sample of blood. The clonotype originates from a woman of 80 years or more in good health. In DNA form, the CDR3 reads TGTGCCAGCAATATGGCCGCGGAAGATACCCAGTACTTC. Its translation: CASNMAAEDTQYF. The complete variable domain, with remaining parts taken from reference TRBV7-9 and TRBJ2-5, reads DTGVSQNPRHKITKRGQNVTFRCDPISEHNRLYWYRQTLGQGPEFLTYFQNEAQLEKSRLLSDRFSAERPKGSFSTLEIQRTEQGDSAMYLCASNMAAEDTQYFGPGTRLLVL.